This T cell receptor (beta chain) came from a study of long-term antiretroviral therapy in people with HIV. An immunoSEQ assay, version v3.0, was performed at survey level. Method: immunoSEQ multiplex PCR; TCRdb's copy keeps in-frame clones and lacks some. The table includes some 40,000 clones, around 85% detected once. CDR1 and CDR2 (germline): SGDLS, YYNGEE. With 4 bases removed from V and 10 bases from J, the gap between germline ends came to 15 bases. The CDR3 runs to 14 residues. Study observations and caveats: Blood collection from about 2003 to 2018 possibly occurred under older ART regimens. Clones that had undergone expansion before ART prevailed in the repertoire throughout all time points.

Participants with HIV, all of them, were treated in the United States. Remarks on this clone: As yet, its antigen is unknown.

Sample: unsorted PBMCs, taken 3.1 years after starting antiretroviral therapy. This TCR was sampled from a woman aged 50 to 60 with HIV. The chain has TRBV9 and TRBJ1-6; D possibly corresponds to TRBD1 (6 bases). DNA of the CDR3: TGTGCCAGCAGCCCGTGGACAGATGGGTCACCCCTCCACTTT. It is translated as CASSPWTDGSPLHF.